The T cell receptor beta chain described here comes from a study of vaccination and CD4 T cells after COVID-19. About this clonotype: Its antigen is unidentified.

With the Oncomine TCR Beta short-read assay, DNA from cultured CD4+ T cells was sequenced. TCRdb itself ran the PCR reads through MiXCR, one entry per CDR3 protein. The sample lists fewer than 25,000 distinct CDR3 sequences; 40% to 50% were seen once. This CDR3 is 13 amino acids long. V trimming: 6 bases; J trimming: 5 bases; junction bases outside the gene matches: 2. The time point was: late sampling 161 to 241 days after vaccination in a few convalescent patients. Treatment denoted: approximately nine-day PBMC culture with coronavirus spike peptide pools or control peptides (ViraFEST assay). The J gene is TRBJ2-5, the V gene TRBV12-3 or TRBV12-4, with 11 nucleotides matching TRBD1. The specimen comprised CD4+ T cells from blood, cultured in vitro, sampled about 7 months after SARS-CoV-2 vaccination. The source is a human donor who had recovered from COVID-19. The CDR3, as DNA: TGTGCCAGCAGACGGACAGGGGGCGAGACCCAGTACTTC. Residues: CASRRTGGETQYF.